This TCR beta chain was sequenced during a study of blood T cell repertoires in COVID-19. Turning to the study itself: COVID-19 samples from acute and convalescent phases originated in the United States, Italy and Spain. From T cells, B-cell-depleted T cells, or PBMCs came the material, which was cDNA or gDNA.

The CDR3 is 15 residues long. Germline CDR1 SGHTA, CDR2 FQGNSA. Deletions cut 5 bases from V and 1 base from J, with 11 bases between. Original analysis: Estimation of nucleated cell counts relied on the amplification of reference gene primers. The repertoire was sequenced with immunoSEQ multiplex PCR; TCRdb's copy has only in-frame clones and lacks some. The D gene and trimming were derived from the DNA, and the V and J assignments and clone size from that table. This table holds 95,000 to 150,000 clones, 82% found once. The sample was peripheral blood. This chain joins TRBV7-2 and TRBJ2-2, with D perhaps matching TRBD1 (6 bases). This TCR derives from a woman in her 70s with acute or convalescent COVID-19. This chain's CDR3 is CASSRGTGNTGELFF. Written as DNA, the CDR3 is TGTGCCAGCAGCAGGGGGACCGGGAACACCGGGGAGCTGTTTTTT.